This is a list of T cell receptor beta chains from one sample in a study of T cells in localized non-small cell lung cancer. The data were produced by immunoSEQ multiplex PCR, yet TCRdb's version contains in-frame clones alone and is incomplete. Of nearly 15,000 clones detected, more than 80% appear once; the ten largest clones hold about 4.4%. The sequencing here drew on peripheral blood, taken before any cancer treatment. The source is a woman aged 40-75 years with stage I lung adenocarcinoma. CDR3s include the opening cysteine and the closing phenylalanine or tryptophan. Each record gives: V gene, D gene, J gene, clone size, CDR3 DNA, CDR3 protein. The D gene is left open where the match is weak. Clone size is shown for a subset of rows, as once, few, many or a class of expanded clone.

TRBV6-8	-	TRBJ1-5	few	TGTGCCAGCGAAGGCAGGGTGTGCAATCAGCCCCAGCATTTT	CASEGRVCNQPQHF
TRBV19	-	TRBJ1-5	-	TGTGCCAGTAGTATATCGGGTTTTGGGCAGCCCCAGCATTTT	CASSISGFGQPQHF
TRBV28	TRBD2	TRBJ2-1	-	TGTGCCAGCAGCCACCAGCTAGCGGGGGGCTACAATGAGCAGTTCTTC	CASSHQLAGGYNEQFF
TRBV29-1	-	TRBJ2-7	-	TGCAGCGTGCGTGACGCAGTGACCTACGAGCAGTACTTC	CSVRDAVTYEQYF
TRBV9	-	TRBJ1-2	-	TGTGCCAGCAGCGTAGACAGGAACTATGGCTACACCTTC	CASSVDRNYGYTF
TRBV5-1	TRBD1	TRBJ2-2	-	TGCGCCAGCAGCTTGGCCACAGGGGGCACCGGGGAGCTGTTTTTT	CASSLATGGTGELFF
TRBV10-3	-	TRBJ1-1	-	TGTGCCACCGTGTCTCCCCCGGGACAGAACACTGAAGCTTTCTTT	CATVSPPGQNTEAFF
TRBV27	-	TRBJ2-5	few	TGTGCCAGCAGTCACCTTTTCAACCCCGAGACCCAGTACTTC	CASSHLFNPETQYF
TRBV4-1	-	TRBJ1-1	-	TGCGCCAGCAGCCAAGATGATTGGGTTAGTTTGAGCACTGAAGCTTTCTTT	CASSQDDWVSLSTEAFF
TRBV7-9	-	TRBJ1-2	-	TGTGCCAGCAGCTTCCCCATAGCTAACTATGGCTACACCTTC	CASSFPIANYGYTF
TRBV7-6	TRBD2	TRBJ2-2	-	TGTGCCAGCAGCTTCCCTGGTGGCGGGACTAGCGGGGCGAACACCGGGGAGCTGTTTTTT	CASSFPGGGTSGANTGELFF
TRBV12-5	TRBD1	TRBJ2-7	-	TGTGCTAGTGGTCCCCTCTGGACAGGATGGCCCTACGAGCAGTACTTC	CASGPLWTGWPYEQYF
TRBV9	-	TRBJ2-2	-	TGTGCCAGCAGCGCCCCGGGCCCCCTATCCCGGGAGCTGTTTTTT	CASSAPGPLSRELFF
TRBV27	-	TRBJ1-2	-	TGTGCCAGCAGTGAAATTGGTGGTTCTCCACTGGGAGGCTACACCTTC	CASSEIGGSPLGGYTF
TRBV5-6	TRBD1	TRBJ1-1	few	TGTGCCAGCAGCTTGTGGGGGACAGACCCCGCTTTCTTT	CASSLWGTDPAFF
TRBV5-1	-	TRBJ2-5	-	TGCGCCCGCGGGCCTGGGCAGTTATTTGGGGCAGAGACCCAGTACTTC	CARGPGQLFGAETQYF
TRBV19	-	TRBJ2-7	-	TGTGCCAGTAGTATAGAGGACGGACCCTACGAGCAGTACTTC	CASSIEDGPYEQYF
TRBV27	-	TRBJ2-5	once	TGTGCCAGCAGGTTGCGGGGTTCAGAGACCCAGTACTTC	CASRLRGSETQYF
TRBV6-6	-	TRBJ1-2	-	TGTGCCAGCAGCCTCCGGGAGGGTCAGGGCTACACCTTC	CASSLREGQGYTF
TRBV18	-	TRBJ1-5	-	TGTGCCAGCTCACCAAATGGTCCCAATCAGCCCCAGCATTTT	CASSPNGPNQPQHF
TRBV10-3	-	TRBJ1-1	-	TGTGCCATCAGTGATCCGGGGTACAGGGAAGCTTTCTTT	CAISDPGYREAFF
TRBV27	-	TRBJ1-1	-	TGTGCCAGCAGCAGTCCCTCAGGGTTTGTCACTGAAGCTTTCTTT	CASSSPSGFVTEAFF
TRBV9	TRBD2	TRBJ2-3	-	TGTGCCAGCAGCGTAGGTGGGACTAGAGCAGATACGCAGTATTTT	CASSVGGTRADTQYF
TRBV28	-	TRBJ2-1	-	TGTGCCAGCAGGCCCGGACGGCCAGGGGGGGGCGAAATGGATTACAATGAGCAGTTCTTC	CASRPGRPGGGEMDYNEQFF
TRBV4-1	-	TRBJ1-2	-	TGCGCCAGCAGCCACTTAACCGGGGCTGCCATTTACTATGGCTACACCTTC	CASSHLTGAAIYYGYTF
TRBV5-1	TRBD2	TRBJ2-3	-	TGCGCCAGCAGCTTGGAGCGGGGGGGCACAGATACGCAGTATTTT	CASSLERGGTDTQYF
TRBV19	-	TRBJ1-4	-	TGTGCCAGTAGTCCGCCGGGACATGTCGTCACTAATGAAAAACTGTTTTTT	CASSPPGHVVTNEKLFF
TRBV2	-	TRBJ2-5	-	TGTGCCAGCAGCCAATTCAGGGGTGGAGAGACCCAGTACTTC	CASSQFRGGETQYF
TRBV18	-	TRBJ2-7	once	TGTGCCAGCTCACCCGATACAGGGACCTACGAGCAGTACTTC	CASSPDTGTYEQYF